This T cell receptor (beta chain) was observed in a study of yellow fever vaccine responses in identical twins. Study observations and caveats: The T cell response to vaccination in identical twins was reportedly partly convergent and partly personalized.

The ends were cut back, 8 bases at V and 7 bases at J, with 23 bases in the middle. The CDR3 spans 15 residues. Germline-derived CDR1 and CDR2 are MDHEN and SYDVKM. With regard to this clonotype: Antigen unknown.

TCRdb reanalysed the RT-PCR reads using MiXCR and keeps one entry per CDR3 protein. The table lists tens of thousands of distinct CDR3 sequences, roughly 80% of them singletons. The sequencing used T cells from blood (PBMCs), unsorted or a sorted subset (not recorded which), collected before or after yellow fever vaccination (not recorded which). The genes are TRBV28 and TRBJ1-1; a possible D gene is TRBD1 (5 bases). This clonotype was obtained from a woman aged 18 to 35 who received the yellow fever vaccine. CDR3 residues: CASGMFTGNYREAFF. In DNA form, the CDR3 reads TGTGCCAGCGGTATGTTTACAGGAAACTACCGTGAAGCTTTCTTT.